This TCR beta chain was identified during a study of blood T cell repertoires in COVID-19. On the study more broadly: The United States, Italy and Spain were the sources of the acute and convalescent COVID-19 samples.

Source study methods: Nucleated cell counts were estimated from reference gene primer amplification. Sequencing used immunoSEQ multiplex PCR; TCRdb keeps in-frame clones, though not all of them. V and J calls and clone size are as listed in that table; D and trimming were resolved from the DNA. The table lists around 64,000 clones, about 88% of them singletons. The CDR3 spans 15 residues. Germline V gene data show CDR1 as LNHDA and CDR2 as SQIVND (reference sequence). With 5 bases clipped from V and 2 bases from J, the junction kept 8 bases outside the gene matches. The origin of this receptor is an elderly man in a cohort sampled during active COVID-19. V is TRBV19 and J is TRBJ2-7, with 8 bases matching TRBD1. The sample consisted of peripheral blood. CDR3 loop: CASSVGTGRTYEQYF. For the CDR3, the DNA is TGTGCCAGTAGTGTCGGGACAGGCCGAACCTACGAGCAGTACTTC.